This T cell receptor (beta chain) was identified in a study of blood T cell repertoires in COVID-19. TCRdb's table, derived via immunoSEQ multiplex PCR, lists solely in-frame clones and lacks some. The sample gives hundreds of thousands of clones, less than 85% of which show up once; 3% to 4.5% is in the top ten. Germline CDR1 SNHLY, CDR2 FYNNEI. This CDR3 has 16 amino acids. V gave up 5 bases and J gave up 2 bases; unmatched junction bases: 7. This clone was detected once. This clonotype originated in a woman between 18 and 30 years old with acute or convalescent COVID-19. The chain links TRBV2 to TRBJ1-5, with 9 bases fitting TRBD1. The sample was peripheral blood. The DNA for the CDR3 is TGTGCCAGCAGTCTAGACAGGGGGGGCGGCAATCAGCCCCAGCATTTT. Its protein is CASSLDRGGGNQPQHF.